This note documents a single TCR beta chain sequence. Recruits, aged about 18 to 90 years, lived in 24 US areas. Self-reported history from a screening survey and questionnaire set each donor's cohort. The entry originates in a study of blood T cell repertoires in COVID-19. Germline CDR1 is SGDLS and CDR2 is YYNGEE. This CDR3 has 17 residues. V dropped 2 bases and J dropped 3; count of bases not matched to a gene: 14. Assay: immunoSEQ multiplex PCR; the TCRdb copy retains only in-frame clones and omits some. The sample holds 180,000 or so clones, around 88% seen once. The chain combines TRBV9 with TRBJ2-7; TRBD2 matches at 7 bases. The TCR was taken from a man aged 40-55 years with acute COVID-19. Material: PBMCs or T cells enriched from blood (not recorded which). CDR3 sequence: CASSVGLRPGGYYEQYF. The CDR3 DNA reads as TGTGCCAGCAGCGTGGGACTTAGACCCGGGGGGTACTACGAGCAGTACTTC. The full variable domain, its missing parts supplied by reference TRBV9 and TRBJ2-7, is DSGVTQTPKHLITATGQRVTLRCSPRSGDLSVYWYQQSLDQGLQFLIQYYNGEERAKGNILERFSAQQFPDLHSELNLSSLELGDSALYFCASSVGLRPGGYYEQYFGPGTRLTVT.